The 2 T cell receptor beta chains given below trace back to one sample, sequenced in a study of T cells in Graves' hyperthyroidism and ophthalmopathy. From RNA transcripts, TCR beta CDR3 regions were amplified. With the HTBI primer set, the TCR CDR3 went through a first round of RT-PCR. From the multiplex PCR reads, TCRdb called clonotypes with MiXCR, one entry per CDR3 protein. The table lists approximately 610,000 distinct CDR3 sequences, approximately 14% of them singletons. The sequencing input was blood. The receptor set was obtained from a woman between 40 and 55 years old with Graves' ophthalmopathy.

This clonotype appeared many times. The chain employs TRBV6-2 or TRBV6-3 and TRBJ2-7, with D tentatively TRBD1 (6 bases). CDR1 is MNHEY and CDR2 is SVGEGT in the germline V gene. There are 13 residues in the CDR3. Trimming removed 5 bases from V and 4 bases from J, with 12 bases in between. CDR3 sequence: CASSRIRGYEQYF. DNA of the CDR3: TGTGCCAGCAGTAGGATCAGGGGTTACGAGCAGTACTTC.

This clonotype has at least ten counts. The genes are TRBV29-1 and TRBJ1-2, with TRBD1 matching over 8 bases. CDR1 and CDR2 (germline): SQVTM, ANQGSEA. The V segment lost 8 bases and the J segment 0 bases; nucleotides outside the gene matches: 11. The CDR3 runs 15 residues. CDR3 nucleotide sequence: TGCAGCACAAGTCCCGGACAGGGTGCTAACTATGGCTACACCTTC. It codes for CSTSPGQGANYGYTF.